This T cell receptor beta chain was documented in a study of cytomegalovirus exposure and HLA in healthy donors. As for the study in general: Unique TCRs from HLA-typed donors, 65 million to 85 million of them, were held in an early data release. Study results and limitations: When analyzed later, a missense DCLRE1C variant was found to be linked to TCR beta V- and J-gene trimming. A few chains linked to CMV were shown in vitro to be specific for CMV antigens.

PCR amplification relied on 60 Vbeta primers (plus 13 Jbeta primers). TCRdb's copy holds only in-frame clones and misses some; the assay was immunoSEQ multiplex PCR. The data hold roughly 160,000 clones, with roughly 79% observed a single time. Note on this clone: Its antigen is not identified.

CDR1 is MDHEN, CDR2 SYDVKM, per germline. The V gene end was trimmed by 4 bases and the J gene end by 5 bases; junction bases not matched to a gene: 5. This CDR3 has 15 residues. The sample was PBMCs. The chain is built from TRBV28 and TRBJ2-3, with TRBD2 matching over 11 bases. The origin of this receptor is a woman between 45 and 60 years old in good health and CMV-seronegative. The CDR3 DNA reads TGTGCCAGCAGTTCTAGCGGGAGGTTGGGAGATACGCAGTATTTT. As protein: CASSSSGRLGDTQYF. The entire variable domain, with the rest obtained from reference TRBV28 and TRBJ2-3, is as follows: DVKVTQSSRYLVKRTGEKVFLECVQDMDHENMFWYRQDPGLGLRLIYFSYDVKMKEKGDIPEGYSVSREKKERFSLILESASTNQTSMYLCASSSSGRLGDTQYFGPGTRLTVL.